This entry lists 17 T cell receptor beta chains sequenced from one sample in a study of OX40 agonist ivuxolimab in advanced cancers. Only in-frame clones appear in the TCRdb table, and some are missing; sequencing was by immunoSEQ multiplex PCR. The table lists approximately 71,000 clones, less than 90% of them singletons, with 0.78% in the top ten. Sequencing was performed on CD4+ or CD8+ T cells sorted from blood, taken in a trial of the OX40 agonist ivuxolimab. All receptors come from an adult with an advanced solid tumor such as melanoma, head and neck, liver or kidney cancer.

V gene TRBV10-3 combines with J gene TRBJ2-1; tentative D call: TRBD2 (5 bases). The CDR3 runs to 15 residues. Germline CDR1 ENHRY, CDR2 SYGVKD. The germline V and J ends were trimmed by 11 bases and 7 bases, with 24 bases remaining between them. The CDR3 bases are TGTGCCGTCCAGTCCCAAGCGGAGGAGCGAAATGAGCAGTTCTTC. Translation: CAVQSQAEERNEQFF.

V usage is TRBV30 and J usage is TRBJ1-6; D not certain. Germline V gene lookup returns CDR1 GTSNPN and CDR2 SVGIG (reference sequence). Trimming shortened V by 2 bases and J by 0 bases, and 5 bases separated the two germline ends. This CDR3 spans 14 amino acids. For the CDR3, the DNA is TGTGCCTGGAGTCAGAGCTCCTATAATTCACCCCTCCACTTT. This gives the protein CAWSQSSYNSPLHF.

This chain links TRBV4-1 with TRBJ2-5; D not certain. In germline, CDR1 is MGHRA, CDR2 YSYEKL. This CDR3 is built from 16 residues. Trimming shortened V by 0 bases and J by 5 bases, and 16 bases separated the two germline ends. In DNA, the CDR3 is TGCGCCAGCAGCCAAGAACTGGCCAGCAGGCATGAGACCCAGTACTTC. Translating it yields CASSQELASRHETQYF.

J is TRBJ2-1 and V is TRBV7-3; 7 bases fit TRBD1. The CDR3 extends over 16 amino acids. With 1 base clipped from V and 6 bases from J, the junction kept 9 bases outside the gene matches. CDR1 SGHTA and CDR2 FQGTGA come from the germline V gene. The CDR3 spells CASSLIPGQTVNEQFF. The CDR3 DNA sequence: TGTGCCAGCAGCTTAATACCGGGACAGACTGTCAATGAGCAGTTCTTC.

J is TRBJ2-7 and V is TRBV5-1; 8 nucleotides align to TRBD1. With V trimmed by 4 bases and J by 3 bases, 6 bases remained unmatched. Germline V gene sequence: CDR1 SGHRS, CDR2 YFSETQ. The CDR3 sequence is 14 residues long. CDR3 amino acids: CASSPDRVNYEQYF. The CDR3 DNA reads as TGCGCCAGCAGCCCGGACAGGGTCAACTACGAGCAGTACTTC.

The J gene is TRBJ2-4, the V gene TRBV7-2, with TRBD1 matching 8 bases. V dropped 5 bases and J dropped 5; count of bases not matched to a gene: 2. CDR3 length: 13 amino acids. In germline, CDR1 is SGHTA, CDR2 FQGNSA. CDR3 residues: CASSPGQENIQYF. The DNA of the CDR3 is TGTGCCAGCAGCCCGGGACAGGAAAACATTCAGTACTTC.

The chain is built from TRBV9 and TRBJ1-6, with D possibly matching TRBD1 (5 bases). The CDR3 consists of 15 residues. V dropped 7 bases and J dropped 6 bases, with 17 bases sitting between them. In germline, CDR1 is SGDLS, CDR2 YYNGEE. CDR3 DNA: TGTGCCAGCGAAAGAACCGGGACGGCTAATTCACCCCTCCACTTT. Protein sequence: CASERTGTANSPLHF.

This chain connects TRBV10-2 to TRBJ1-4, with 9 bases aligning to TRBD1. Germline CDR1 and CDR2: WSHSY and SAAADI. This CDR3 contains 15 residues. The trim removed 3 bases at V and 8 bases at J, leaving 7 bases unmatched. CDR3 nucleotides: TGCGCCAGCAGTGATGGACAGGGGATATCCGAAAAACTGTTTTTT. Translation gives CASSDGQGISEKLFF.

This sequence joins TRBV6-6 and TRBJ1-2; no clear D. The CDR3 is made up of 16 amino acids. CDR1 and CDR2 (germline): MNHNY, SVGAGI (reference sequence). Deletions cut 0 bases from V and 4 bases from J, with 15 bases between. The CDR3 DNA is TGTGCCAGCAGTTACTCAACACAACTCCCGGGCTATGGCTACACCTTC. Protein: CASSYSTQLPGYGYTF.

The rearrangement uses TRBV19 and TRBJ2-1; 8 bases fit TRBD2. Trimming cost V 4 bases and J 6 bases; bases outside gene matches: 11. The CDR3 has 16 residues. Germline CDR1 LNHDA, CDR2 SQIVND (reference sequence). The DNA of the CDR3 is TGTGCCAGTAGTAGGGTCGAAGGACTAGCTTCCAATGAGCAGTTCTTC. As protein: CASSRVEGLASNEQFF.

The chain couples TRBV28 to TRBJ1-3; 8 bases agree with TRBD1. The CDR3 spans 17 residues. The V gene end was trimmed by 6 bases and the J gene end by 1 base; junction bases not matched to a gene: 11. The germline V gene encodes CDR1 MDHEN and CDR2 SYDVKM. CDR3 region: CASSSPGQGASGNTIYF. CDR3 DNA: TGTGCCAGCAGCTCCCCCGGACAGGGAGCATCTGGAAACACCATATATTTT.

The V gene is TRBV30, the J gene TRBJ2-5, with 12 bases aligning to TRBD2. The CDR3 has 16 residues. With V trimmed by 0 bases and J by 5 bases, 7 bases remained unmatched. Germline V gives CDR1 GTSNPN, CDR2 SVGIG (reference sequence). The CDR3 sequence: CAWSVLTSGRVETQYF. CDR3 nucleotides: TGTGCCTGGAGTGTACTGACTAGCGGGAGAGTGGAGACCCAGTACTTC.

The CDR3 DNA sequence: TGTGCCAGTAGTTACGGGGAGATCGACAATCAGCCCCAGCATTTT. As protein: CASSYGEIDNQPQHF. The genes are TRBV19 and TRBJ1-5, with D unclear. Trimming pared 5 bases from V and 3 bases from J, leaving 14 bases between. The CDR3 spans 15 residues. Germline assignment: CDR1 LNHDA and CDR2 SQIVND (reference sequence).

The chain has TRBV28 and TRBJ2-7; D possibly uses TRBD1 or TRBD2 (7 bases each). CDR1 and CDR2 from the germline V gene are MDHEN and SYDVKM. The CDR3 is 15 amino acids. V gave up 3 bases and J gave up 5 bases, with 17 bases separating them. CDR3 protein: CASSLGGGQIHEQYF. In DNA form, the CDR3 reads TGTGCCAGCAGTTTGGGGGGGGGACAGATCCACGAGCAGTACTTC.

The V and J genes are TRBV7-2 and TRBJ2-3, with a tentative D call TRBD1 (8 bases). Trimming removed 3 bases at V and 2 bases at J, with 15 bases between. In germline, CDR1 is SGHTA, CDR2 FQGNSA. The CDR3 is made up of 16 amino acids. The CDR3 sequence: CASSLAQGGPTDTQYF. As DNA, the CDR3 is TGTGCCAGCAGCTTGGCACAGGGGGGGCCCACAGATACGCAGTATTTT.

The gene calls are TRBV14 and TRBJ2-5; D might be TRBD1 (6 bases). The CDR3 consists of 13 residues. The germline V gene has CDR1 SGHDN and CDR2 FVKESK. V lost 9 bases and J lost 1, with 12 bases in between. This CDR3 reads CASGRTVQETQYF. The CDR3 region has the DNA TGTGCCAGTGGTCGGACAGTCCAAGAGACCCAGTACTTC.

The chain combines TRBV9 with TRBJ1-1; D remains unclear. CDR1 and CDR2 (germline): SGDLS, YYNGEE. V lost 4 bases to trimming and J lost 3 bases, with 13 bases between them. The CDR3 length is 14 residues. The CDR3 loop reads CASSPRALDTEAFF. The CDR3 nucleotides are TGTGCCAGCAGCCCCCGGGCGTTGGACACTGAAGCTTTCTTT.